The rows below give T cell receptor beta chains drawn from one sample of a study of blood T cell repertoires in COVID-19. Profiled with immunoSEQ multiplex PCR; TCRdb holds only in-frame clones, not every one. This table has 220,000 or so clones, roughly 89% appearing once. Sequenced sample: PBMCs or T cells enriched from blood (not recorded which). The receptors derive from a woman between 40 and 50 years old who had recovered from COVID-19. The CDR3 runs from the conserved cysteine through the conserved F or W. The order of the fields is J gene, D gene, V gene, clone size, CDR3 DNA, CDR3 protein. D genes are given only for firm matches. Rows give clone size only sometimes, using once, few, many, or a class for an expanded clone.

j_gene: TRBJ1-2
d_gene: TRBD1
v_gene: TRBV4-2
abundance: NA
CDR3nt: TGTGCCAGCAGCGCTAAGCCGGGACAGGGTTCGGATGGCTACACCTTC
CDR3aa: CASSAKPGQGSDGYTF

j_gene: TRBJ1-6
d_gene: NA
v_gene: TRBV5-1
abundance: few
CDR3nt: TGCGCCAGCAGGAGCGGGACCGCTCTTAGCTCCTATAATTCACCCCTCCACTTT
CDR3aa: CASRSGTALSSYNSPLHF

j_gene: TRBJ1-5
d_gene: NA
v_gene: TRBV6-1
abundance: many
CDR3nt: TGTGCCAGCAGTGAAGCAGCGCTAGGAGGTCAGCCCCAGCATTTT
CDR3aa: CASSEAALGGQPQHF

j_gene: TRBJ1-3
d_gene: NA
v_gene: TRBV7-9
abundance: few
CDR3nt: TGTGCCAGCAGCTTACAGGGAGGAGACACCATATATTTT
CDR3aa: CASSLQGGDTIYF

j_gene: TRBJ1-1
d_gene: NA
v_gene: TRBV2
abundance: NA
CDR3nt: TGTGCCAGCAGTGAACAGGGTGTGGCTGAAGCTTTCTTT
CDR3aa: CASSEQGVAEAFF

j_gene: TRBJ2-2
d_gene: NA
v_gene: TRBV24-1
abundance: NA
CDR3nt: TGTGCCACCTCGGGGACAACGAACACCGGGGAGCTGTTTTTT
CDR3aa: CATSGTTNTGELFF

j_gene: TRBJ1-3
d_gene: NA
v_gene: TRBV3-1/TRBV3-2
abundance: NA
CDR3nt: TGTGCCAGCAGCCGCGGGGAATCTGGAAACACCATATATTTT
CDR3aa: CASSRGESGNTIYF

j_gene: TRBJ2-7
d_gene: TRBD2
v_gene: TRBV11-2
abundance: NA
CDR3nt: TGTGCCAGCAGCGGGAGGGGTCCGACCTCCTACGAGCAGTACTTC
CDR3aa: CASSGRGPTSYEQYF

j_gene: TRBJ1-1
d_gene: TRBD1
v_gene: TRBV6-1
abundance: few
CDR3nt: TGTGCCAGCAATGAACAGGGGGCAGGTGAAGCTTTCTTT
CDR3aa: CASNEQGAGEAFF

j_gene: TRBJ1-5
d_gene: NA
v_gene: TRBV27
abundance: NA
CDR3nt: TGTGCCAGCAGGTCAACGGGGGGTGGGCCCCAGCATTTT
CDR3aa: CASRSTGGGPQHF

j_gene: TRBJ2-1
d_gene: TRBD2
v_gene: TRBV4-1
abundance: NA
CDR3nt: TGCGCCAGCAGCCAAGAACCGTCGACTAGCGGGAGGAGCAACTCCTACAATGAGCAGTTCTTC
CDR3aa: CASSQEPSTSGRSNSYNEQFF

j_gene: TRBJ2-1
d_gene: TRBD2
v_gene: TRBV9
abundance: NA
CDR3nt: TGTGCCAGCAGCGCGAGCCTCATTTTGACTAGCGGGCGCAATGAGCAGTTCTTC
CDR3aa: CASSASLILTSGRNEQFF

j_gene: TRBJ2-1
d_gene: TRBD1
v_gene: TRBV5-1
abundance: NA
CDR3nt: TGCGCCAGCAGCTTCTCTGGCAGGGGGCTCGATGAGCAGTTCTTC
CDR3aa: CASSFSGRGLDEQFF

j_gene: TRBJ2-3
d_gene: NA
v_gene: TRBV7-9
abundance: NA
CDR3nt: TGTGCCAGCAGGCTAACTCCTAGCCATACGCAGTATTTT
CDR3aa: CASRLTPSHTQYF

j_gene: TRBJ2-1
d_gene: TRBD2
v_gene: TRBV28
abundance: NA
CDR3nt: TGTGCCAGCAGCCAGACTAGCGGGAGGGTGAATGAGCAGTTCTTC
CDR3aa: CASSQTSGRVNEQFF

j_gene: TRBJ1-4
d_gene: TRBD1
v_gene: TRBV28
abundance: NA
CDR3nt: TGTGCCAGCAGTTGGCGACAGGGTCGACGGGAAAAACTGTTTTTT
CDR3aa: CASSWRQGRREKLFF

j_gene: TRBJ1-1
d_gene: NA
v_gene: TRBV6-5
abundance: NA
CDR3nt: TGTGCCAGCAGTAGAACAGTGAACACTGAAGCTTTCTTT
CDR3aa: CASSRTVNTEAFF

j_gene: TRBJ1-5
d_gene: TRBD1
v_gene: TRBV6-1
abundance: NA
CDR3nt: TGTGCCAGCAGTGATCAGGGACAGGGGTTTCAGCCCCAGCATTTT
CDR3aa: CASSDQGQGFQPQHF

j_gene: TRBJ1-5
d_gene: TRBD1
v_gene: TRBV24-1
abundance: NA
CDR3nt: TGTGCCACCACTCACCGACAGGGTTGGCAGCCCCAGCATTTT
CDR3aa: CATTHRQGWQPQHF

j_gene: TRBJ2-5
d_gene: TRBD2
v_gene: TRBV7-2
abundance: once
CDR3nt: TGTGCCAGCAGCTTAGGGCGGGGGATACAAGAGACCCAGTACTTC
CDR3aa: CASSLGRGIQETQYF

j_gene: TRBJ2-7
d_gene: NA
v_gene: TRBV6-5
abundance: NA
CDR3nt: TGTGCCAGCAGTTCGGGACACCCCTACGAGCAGTACTTC
CDR3aa: CASSSGHPYEQYF

j_gene: TRBJ1-5
d_gene: NA
v_gene: TRBV6-4
abundance: NA
CDR3nt: TGTGCCAGCAGTAGTAGACAATCTAGCAATCAGCCCCAGCATTTT
CDR3aa: CASSSRQSSNQPQHF

j_gene: TRBJ1-1
d_gene: NA
v_gene: TRBV6-5
abundance: NA
CDR3nt: TGTGCCAGCATCATGAACACTGAAGCTTTCTTT
CDR3aa: CASIMNTEAFF

j_gene: TRBJ2-2
d_gene: NA
v_gene: TRBV19
abundance: NA
CDR3nt: TGTGCCAGTAGTATTAGACAGCCCACCGGGGAGCTGTTTTTT
CDR3aa: CASSIRQPTGELFF

j_gene: TRBJ2-6
d_gene: TRBD2
v_gene: TRBV28
abundance: NA
CDR3nt: TGTGCCAGCAGTCCCCCTACCCTCACTCTAGCGGGAGGAAATAGGAGCTCTGGGGCCAACGTCCTGACTTTC
CDR3aa: CASSPPTLTLAGGNRSSGANVLTF

j_gene: TRBJ1-5
d_gene: NA
v_gene: TRBV19
abundance: NA
CDR3nt: TGTGCCAGTAGTCCCGAGAGAGGGATGAATCAGCCCCAGCATTTT
CDR3aa: CASSPERGMNQPQHF

j_gene: TRBJ1-2
d_gene: TRBD1
v_gene: TRBV7-2
abundance: NA
CDR3nt: TGTGCCAGCAGCTCCCCCTTCGCACAGGGGGTGAATGGCTACACCTTC
CDR3aa: CASSSPFAQGVNGYTF

j_gene: TRBJ2-3
d_gene: NA
v_gene: TRBV11-2
abundance: NA
CDR3nt: TGTGCCAGCAGCTTACGAGCGGTGGCTACGCAGTATTTT
CDR3aa: CASSLRAVATQYF

j_gene: TRBJ1-2
d_gene: TRBD1
v_gene: TRBV7-9
abundance: NA
CDR3nt: TGTGCCAGCAGCTTAGGGACAGGCCTCGGGAGCTACACCTTC
CDR3aa: CASSLGTGLGSYTF

j_gene: TRBJ2-7
d_gene: TRBD2
v_gene: TRBV5-1
abundance: NA
CDR3nt: TGCGCCAGCAGCTTCACCGGGACTAGCGGGATTCAGTACTTC
CDR3aa: CASSFTGTSGIQYF

j_gene: TRBJ1-2
d_gene: NA
v_gene: TRBV27
abundance: few
CDR3nt: TGTGCCAGCAGTTATAAGGAGGACTATGGCTACACCTTC
CDR3aa: CASSYKEDYGYTF

j_gene: TRBJ2-3
d_gene: NA
v_gene: TRBV7-3
abundance: NA
CDR3nt: TGTGCCAGCAGCTTAATGTCGACAGATACGCAGTATTTT
CDR3aa: CASSLMSTDTQYF

j_gene: TRBJ2-5
d_gene: NA
v_gene: TRBV2
abundance: NA
CDR3nt: TGTGCCAGCAGAGGGGCGGCCCAGTACTTC
CDR3aa: CASRGAAQYF

j_gene: TRBJ1-5
d_gene: NA
v_gene: TRBV14
abundance: NA
CDR3nt: TGTGCCAGCAGCCAAGGGCTTAAGCCCCAGCATTTT
CDR3aa: CASSQGLKPQHF

j_gene: TRBJ2-7
d_gene: NA
v_gene: TRBV10-3
abundance: once
CDR3nt: TGTGCCATCAGTGATGTGGGGCCCTACGAGCAGTACTTC
CDR3aa: CAISDVGPYEQYF

j_gene: TRBJ1-5
d_gene: NA
v_gene: TRBV3-1/TRBV3-2
abundance: NA
CDR3nt: TGTGCCAGCAGCCAATCCGATAGGGGAAGCAATCAGCCCCAGCATTTT
CDR3aa: CASSQSDRGSNQPQHF

j_gene: TRBJ1-1
d_gene: NA
v_gene: TRBV19
abundance: NA
CDR3nt: TGTGCCAGCGGGAGCAAAGACAGGAACACTGAAGCTTTCTTT
CDR3aa: CASGSKDRNTEAFF

j_gene: TRBJ2-4
d_gene: NA
v_gene: TRBV19
abundance: NA
CDR3nt: TGTGCCAGTTCTCTCGTTGTAGCCAAAAACATTCAGTACTTC
CDR3aa: CASSLVVAKNIQYF

j_gene: TRBJ1-2
d_gene: TRBD1
v_gene: TRBV19
abundance: few
CDR3nt: TGTGCCAGTAGGTTGACAGGGGCTAACTATGGCTACACCTTC
CDR3aa: CASRLTGANYGYTF

j_gene: TRBJ2-1
d_gene: TRBD2
v_gene: TRBV2
abundance: NA
CDR3nt: TGTGCCAGCAGTGGGCGCCTGGCGGGAGGGCCGGATGAGCAGTTCTTC
CDR3aa: CASSGRLAGGPDEQFF

j_gene: TRBJ1-2
d_gene: NA
v_gene: TRBV28
abundance: NA
CDR3nt: TGTGCCAGCAGTTTTGCACAGCTTCTTAACTATGGCTACACCTTC
CDR3aa: CASSFAQLLNYGYTF

j_gene: TRBJ1-6
d_gene: TRBD1
v_gene: TRBV28
abundance: NA
CDR3nt: TGTGCCACTTTGATTGGGGGACAGGCCCACCGGTCCCTCCACTTT
CDR3aa: CATLIGGQAHRSLHF

j_gene: TRBJ1-1
d_gene: NA
v_gene: TRBV28
abundance: NA
CDR3nt: TGTGCCAGCAGTTTAGGTGCCCGGGGTGCGACTGAAGCTTTCTTT
CDR3aa: CASSLGARGATEAFF

j_gene: TRBJ2-2
d_gene: TRBD1
v_gene: TRBV7-3
abundance: once
CDR3nt: TGTGCCAGCAGCGACAGGGAGTTTTCGGAGCTGTTTTTT
CDR3aa: CASSDREFSELFF

j_gene: TRBJ1-6
d_gene: TRBD1
v_gene: TRBV6-5
abundance: few
CDR3nt: TGTGCCAGCTCGGGACAGGGGGCGGTTTCACCCCTCCACTTT
CDR3aa: CASSGQGAVSPLHF

j_gene: TRBJ1-6
d_gene: TRBD1
v_gene: TRBV6-2/TRBV6-3
abundance: NA
CDR3nt: TGTGCCAGCAGTTCTACGACAGGGCTGCTATTATTT
CDR3aa: CASSSTTGLLLF